These 30 T cell receptor beta chains came from one sample sequenced in a study of blood T cell repertoires in COVID-19. Using immunoSEQ multiplex PCR, the repertoire was profiled, and TCRdb retains in-frame clones only, with some absent. This table holds some 190,000 clones, about 90% found once. Sequences were obtained from peripheral blood. The receptors originated from a man between 18 and 35 years old with active or convalescent COVID-19.

The V and J genes are TRBV10-3 and TRBJ1-3; D remains unclear. V was pared by 11 bases and J by 3 bases, with 8 bases between. The CDR3 is 11 residues long. Per germline, CDR1 ENHRY and CDR2 SYGVKD. The CDR3 loop reads CAAVGGNTIYF. The CDR3 nucleotides read TGTGCCGCGGTGGGTGGAAACACCATATATTTT.

In its sample, this clone was seen once. V usage is TRBV21-1 and J usage is TRBJ2-3; TRBD2 reflects the table's D call only, with no check against the DNA. TRBV21-1 is a documented pseudogene. This CDR3 region has 17 residues. CDR3 DNA: TGTGCCAGCAGCAAAGTCTTGGCTAGCGGGAGCACAGATACGCAGTATTTT. Its translation is CASSKVLASGSTDTQYF.

This chain links TRBV7-2 with TRBJ1-3, with 7 nucleotides matching TRBD1. The CDR3 totals 16 residues. Germline loops: CDR1 SGHTA, CDR2 FQGNSA. Trimming removed 1 base from V and 2 bases from J; junction bases left unmatched: 5. CDR3 nucleotides: TGTGCCAGCAGCTTAGTCGCAGGGGGAACTGGAAACACCATATATTTT. Translated, it gives CASSLVAGGTGNTIYF. Variable domain in full (rest from reference TRBV7-2 and TRBJ1-3): GAGVSQSPSNKVTEKGKDVELRCDPISGHTALYWYRQSLGQGLEFLIYFQGNSAPDKSGLPSDRFSAERTGGSVSTLTIQRTQQEDSAVYLCASSLVAGGTGNTIYFGEGSWLTVV.

This chain joins TRBV30 and TRBJ1-1; D may be TRBD1 (5 bases). Trimming removed 3 bases at V and 2 bases at J, with 13 bases between. CDR1 GTSNPN and CDR2 SVGIG come from the germline V gene (reference sequence). This CDR3 comprises 14 residues. The CDR3 sequence is CAWRRQGYNTEAFF. Written as DNA, the CDR3 is TGTGCCTGGAGACGTCAGGGTTACAACACTGAAGCTTTCTTT.

V and J are TRBV19 and TRBJ2-7; no reliable D call. The CDR3 covers 12 residues. V lost 3 bases to trimming and J lost 3 bases, with 6 bases between them. Germline lookup yields CDR1 LNHDA and CDR2 SQIVND (reference sequence). The CDR3 is CASSIPGYEQYF. DNA of the CDR3: TGTGCCAGTAGTATCCCAGGCTACGAGCAGTACTTC.

The chain carries TRBV7-8 and TRBJ2-7; 7 bases fit TRBD2. CDR1 is SGHVS and CDR2 is FQNEAQ in the germline V gene. J gave up 3 bases and V 4 bases, and 6 bases lay outside the gene matches. The CDR3 consists of 14 residues. CDR3 DNA sequence: TGTGCCAGCAGCTCCAGCGGGGCAAACTACGAGCAGTACTTC. Its protein is CASSSSGANYEQYF.

The rearrangement uses TRBV3-1 (or the pseudogene TRBV3-2) and TRBJ2-7; TRBD2 matches at 12 bases. This CDR3 comprises 15 residues. The germline V gene encodes CDR1 LGHDT and CDR2 YNNKEL (reference sequence). Trimming cost V 8 bases and J 3 bases; bases outside gene matches: 8. CDR3: CASARLAGEFYEQYF. CDR3 sequence (DNA): TGTGCCAGCGCCCGACTAGCGGGAGAGTTCTACGAGCAGTACTTC.

The V and J genes are TRBV6-5 and TRBJ2-3; tentative D call: TRBD1 (5 bases). Germline-derived CDR1 and CDR2 are MNHEY and SVGAGI. Trimming stripped 6 bases from V and 2 bases from J, with 6 bases between. CDR3 size: 12 residues. CDR3 residues: CASRDTTDTQYF. CDR3 DNA sequence: TGTGCCAGCAGGGACACCACAGATACGCAGTATTTT.

This sequence joins TRBV7-2 and TRBJ2-7; D is uncertain. This CDR3 comprises 15 residues. Germline CDR1 is SGHTA and CDR2 is FQGNSA. V gave up 1 base and J gave up 0 bases, with 10 bases separating them. For the CDR3, the DNA is TGTGCCAGCAGCTTAGGTGGCGGCAGCTCCTACGAGCAGTACTTC. Its translation is CASSLGGGSSYEQYF.

The chain recombines TRBV27 with TRBJ2-3; D may be TRBD2 (5 bases). Germline V lookup: CDR1 MNHEY, CDR2 SMNVEV (reference sequence). The CDR3 is 15 residues long. Trimming cost V 10 bases and J 3 bases, with 20 bases left between them. CDR3 DNA: TGTGCCACCCCCCCGGTTGAGGGAAAGACAGATACGCAGTATTTT. Amino acid sequence: CATPPVEGKTDTQYF.

The chain joins TRBV5-1 to TRBJ1-5, with a possible D match to TRBD1 (6 bases). The CDR3 extends over 14 amino acids. Germline CDR1 and CDR2: SGHRS and YFSETQ. The V end lost 6 bases, the J end lost 4 bases, and 14 bases lay between the germline ends. This CDR3 is CASKAGAGNQPQHF. The CDR3, as DNA: TGCGCCAGCAAAGCGGGGGCAGGAAATCAGCCCCAGCATTTT.

The chain carries TRBV6-5 and TRBJ1-1; maybe TRBD1 (5 bases). The CDR3 is made up of 16 amino acids. V dropped 0 bases and J dropped 0 bases, with 11 bases sitting between them. Germline assignment: CDR1 MNHEY and CDR2 SVGAGI. CDR3 in amino acids: CASSYSQGIMNTEAFF. CDR3 nucleotides: TGTGCCAGCAGTTACTCCCAGGGAATCATGAACACTGAAGCTTTCTTT.

The chain has TRBV19 and TRBJ1-5; the D gene is possibly TRBD1 (5 bases). V lost 1 base, J lost 0 bases, and 10 bases lay in between. The germline gives CDR1 LNHDA, CDR2 SQIVND (reference sequence). This CDR3 region has 16 residues. In nucleotides, the CDR3 is TGTGCCAGTAGTATAGTTGGGGGGAATAGCAATCAGCCCCAGCATTTT. It encodes CASSIVGGNSNQPQHF.

V is TRBV24-1 and J is TRBJ1-3; D might be TRBD1 (5 bases). The CDR3 sequence is 14 residues long. V gave up 4 bases and J gave up 1 base, with 7 bases separating them. Germline lookup yields CDR1 KGHDR and CDR2 SFDVKD. The CDR3 sequence: CATSDPGSGNTIYF. In DNA, the CDR3 is TGTGCCACCAGTGACCCAGGGTCTGGAAACACCATATATTTT.

This clone was seen once. The CDR3 loop reads CASKGRESYNEQFF. The CDR3 DNA follows: TGTGCCAGCAAGGGGCGGGAGTCCTACAATGAGCAGTTCTTC. The chain joins TRBV2 to TRBJ2-1; TRBD2 matches at 7 bases. In germline, CDR1 is SNHLY, CDR2 FYNNEI. The V gene end was trimmed by 7 bases and the J gene end by 1 base; junction bases not matched to a gene: 4. This CDR3 region has 14 residues.

With regard to this clone: At one end, the junction sequence differs from germline, possibly due to a read error. The genes are TRBV15 and TRBJ2-1; 7 bases line up with TRBD2. The germline V gene encodes CDR1 LNHNV and CDR2 YYDKDF (reference sequence). The CDR3 covers 13 residues. CDR3 amino acids: CATREGPNNEQFF. As DNA, the CDR3 is TGTGCGACCAGGGAGGGCCCCAACAATGAGCAGTTCTTC.

The genes are TRBV28 and TRBJ2-3; a possible D gene is TRBD2 (6 bases). Trimming took 5 bases from V and 1 from J, leaving 16 bases between them. The CDR3 extends over 16 amino acids. Germline lookup yields CDR1 MDHEN and CDR2 SYDVKM. The CDR3 coding sequence is TGTGCCAGCAGTCCCCATCGGGGGAAAGGCACAGATACGCAGTATTTT. Its translation is CASSPHRGKGTDTQYF.

This chain joins TRBV5-6 and TRBJ2-5; 9 positions match TRBD1. V lost 4 bases, J lost 5 bases, and 9 bases stayed unmatched. The CDR3 loop spans 15 amino acids. Germline V gene lookup returns CDR1 SGHDT and CDR2 YYEEEE. The CDR3: CASSTAGTGKETQYF. CDR3 in DNA: TGTGCCAGCAGCACTGCCGGGACAGGGAAGGAGACCCAGTACTTC. Supplemented by reference TRBV5-6 and TRBJ2-5, the full variable domain reads DAGVTQSPTHLIKTRGQQVTLRCSPKSGHDTVSWYQQALGQGPQFIFQYYEEEERQRGNFPDRFSGHQFPNYSSELNVNALLLGDSALYLCASSTAGTGKETQYFGPGTRLLVL.

This clone was seen a handful of times. The chain combines TRBV5-1 with TRBJ1-1, with a possible D match to TRBD1 (5 bases). This CDR3 has 13 residues. Germline lookup yields CDR1 SGHRS and CDR2 YFSETQ. The V gene lost 1 base and the J gene lost 8 bases, with 12 bases spanning the gap. The DNA for the CDR3 is TGCGCCAGCAGCTTGCGGGGAGGGGTCGAAGCTTTCTTT. Translation: CASSLRGGVEAFF.

The chain is built from TRBV7-2 and TRBJ2-1; D not resolved. Germline lookup yields CDR1 SGHTA and CDR2 FQGNSA. Trimming cost V 5 bases and J 5 bases, with 4 bases left between them. The CDR3 is made up of 11 amino acids. CDR3 sequence reads: CASSINNEQFF. In nucleotides, the CDR3 is TGTGCCAGCAGCATCAACAATGAGCAGTTCTTC.

The chain combines TRBV5-1 with TRBJ1-6, with 8 bases matching TRBD1. From germline, CDR1 is SGHRS and CDR2 YFSETQ. V trimming: 4 bases; J trimming: 7 bases; junction bases outside the gene matches: 4. The CDR3 consists of 14 residues. CDR3 nucleotide sequence: TGCGCCAGCAGCCAGGGGGCGATCAATTCACCCCTCCACTTT. It specifies CASSQGAINSPLHF. The full variable domain, completed using reference TRBV5-1 and TRBJ1-6, is KAGVTQTPRYLIKTRGQQVTLSCSPISGHRSVSWYQQTPGQGLQFLFEYFSETQRNKGNFPGRFSGRQFSNSRSEMNVSTLELGDSALYLCASSQGAINSPLHFGNGTRLTVT.

The J gene is TRBJ2-7, the V gene TRBV10-2, with 7 bases matching TRBD2. This CDR3 spans 14 amino acids. The J segment lost 2 bases and the V segment lost 6 bases, leaving 7 bases of the junction unmatched. Germline CDR1 is WSHSY and CDR2 is SAAADI. In DNA, the CDR3 is TGCGCCAGCAGGACTAGCAGTCTTCCCTACGAGCAGTACTTC. Protein sequence: CASRTSSLPYEQYF.

The rearrangement links TRBV28 to TRBJ1-1; TRBD1 matches at 7 bases. From germline, CDR1 is MDHEN and CDR2 SYDVKM. The CDR3 loop spans 14 amino acids. V gave up 5 bases and J gave up 3 bases; unmatched junction bases: 6. The chain's CDR3 is CASSAQGLYTEAFF. CDR3 nucleotide sequence: TGTGCCAGCAGTGCACAGGGGTTGTACACTGAAGCTTTCTTT.

The chain has TRBV2 and TRBJ2-3; TRBD2 matches at 13 bases. The V segment lost 6 bases and the J segment 7 bases; nucleotides outside the gene matches: 10. This CDR3 comprises 16 residues. Germline V gene sequence: CDR1 SNHLY, CDR2 FYNNEI. In nucleotides, the CDR3 is TGTGCCAGCAGACTACAACTAGCGGGGGGGCCTAATACGCAGTATTTT. This encodes CASRLQLAGGPNTQYF. The variable domain in full, completed from reference TRBV2 and TRBJ2-3, reads EPEVTQTPSHQVTQMGQEVILRCVPISNHLYFYWYRQILGQKVEFLVSFYNNEISEKSEIFDDQFSVERPDGSNFTLKIRSTKLEDSAMYFCASRLQLAGGPNTQYFGPGTRLTVL.

The chain carries TRBV29-1 and TRBJ1-1; 8 bases are a match to TRBD1. The J segment lost 3 bases and the V segment lost 7 bases, leaving 4 bases of the junction unmatched. The CDR3 sequence is 12 residues long. Germline V gene sequence: CDR1 SQVTM, CDR2 ANQGSEA. CDR3 DNA: TGCAGCGCCGGACAGGGCGACACTGAAGCTTTCTTT. Translated, it gives CSAGQGDTEAFF.

V is TRBV18 and J is TRBJ1-2; the match to TRBD1 covers 8 bases. Germline V gene data show CDR1 as KGHSH and CDR2 as LQKENI. This CDR3 is 15 amino acids long. The V and J ends lost 3 bases and 2 bases, in that order; junction bases with no gene match: 5. The CDR3 DNA follows: TGTGCCAGCTCACCCGGACAGGGTGAGAACTATGGCTACACCTTC. Translation: CASSPGQGENYGYTF.

This chain uses TRBV7-9 with TRBJ1-2; tentatively, D is TRBD1 (6 bases). Germline CDR1 and CDR2: SEHNR and FQNEAQ (reference sequence). The CDR3 spans 15 residues. V gave up 0 bases and J gave up 4 bases, with 12 bases separating them. The CDR3 protein is CASSLARGYSYGYTF. CDR3 nucleotides: TGTGCCAGCAGCTTAGCCAGGGGCTACTCCTATGGCTACACCTTC.

The rearrangement joins TRBV3-1 (or the pseudogene TRBV3-2) to TRBJ1-6; D may be TRBD1 (5 bases). The CDR3 extends over 16 amino acids. Trimming shortened V by 4 bases and J by 5 bases, and 15 bases separated the two germline ends. From germline, CDR1 is LGHDT and CDR2 YNNKEL (reference sequence). The CDR3, as DNA: TGTGCCAGCAGCCTGAACAGCCAGGGAAATAATTCACCCCTCCACTTT. Translating it yields CASSLNSQGNNSPLHF.

The chain joins TRBV7-6 to TRBJ2-2, with D possibly TRBD1 on 6 matching bases. The CDR3 runs 16 residues. The V end lost 5 bases, the J end lost 0 bases, and 13 bases lay between the germline ends. CDR1 and CDR2 (germline): SGHVS, FNYEAQ. CDR3 sequence reads: CASSPQGQSNTGELFF. DNA of the CDR3: TGTGCCAGCAGCCCACAAGGACAGTCGAACACCGGGGAGCTGTTTTTT.

This sequence joins TRBV2 and TRBJ1-5, with 7 bases matching TRBD1. Germline V gene data show CDR1 as SNHLY and CDR2 as FYNNEI. V shed 5 bases and J 5 bases; nucleotides not matched to a gene: 3. This CDR3 comprises 13 residues. The CDR3 nucleotides are TGTGCCAGCAGTCGGGACAGCGATCAGCCCCAGCATTTT. The encoded protein is CASSRDSDQPQHF. The whole variable domain, filled in from reference TRBV2 and TRBJ1-5, reads EPEVTQTPSHQVTQMGQEVILRCVPISNHLYFYWYRQILGQKVEFLVSFYNNEISEKSEIFDDQFSVERPDGSNFTLKIRSTKLEDSAMYFCASSRDSDQPQHFGDGTRLSIL.